These T cell receptor beta chains were read from a single sample in a study of cytomegalovirus exposure and HLA in healthy donors. The repertoire was sequenced with immunoSEQ multiplex PCR; TCRdb's copy has only in-frame clones and lacks some. The sample holds some 120,000 clones; over 8.5% are singletons and the top ten take around 6%. The sample was PBMCs. The receptors stem from a middle-aged woman in good health and CMV-seropositive. Both conserved end residues are part of each CDR3. The D gene is left open where the match is weak. Part of the rows lack a size; the others show once, few, many or a class for expanded clones.

TRBV5-1,TRBJ1-1,17,NA,NA,CASSLVPQGTANTEAFF,TGCGCCAGCAGCTTGGTACCCCAGGGGACCGCTAACACTGAAGCTTTCTTT
TRBV2,TRBJ1-6,13,NA,few,CASSEFKQGQGPF,TGTGCCAGCAGTGAGTTTAAACAGGGTCAAGGACCCTTT
TRBV19,TRBJ1-5,19,TRBD1,NA,CASSIRGGQGAYLNQPQHF,TGTGCCAGTAGTATAAGGGGGGGACAGGGGGCCTACCTGAATCAGCCCCAGCATTTT
TRBV18,TRBJ2-4,14,NA,few,CASSWEDPKNIQYF,TGTGCCAGCTCATGGGAGGATCCCAAAAACATTCAGTACTTC
TRBV4-1,TRBJ2-7,16,TRBD2,few,CASSQGEGLLSYEQYF,TGCGCCAGCAGCCAAGGGGAGGGACTTCTATCCTACGAGCAGTACTTC
TRBV19,TRBJ1-5,18,NA,NA,CASSIDRTGFGNNQPQHF,TGTGCCAGTAGTATAGATCGTACAGGCTTTGGTAACAATCAGCCCCAGCATTTT
TRBV7-8,TRBJ2-7,13,TRBD1,few,CASSLGTGDEQYF,TGTGCCAGCAGCCTAGGGACAGGGGACGAGCAGTACTTC
TRBV6-1,TRBJ2-7,16,TRBD1,few,CASSETDRGYSYEQYF,TGTGCCAGCAGTGAAACGGACAGGGGGTACTCCTACGAGCAGTACTTC
TRBV19,TRBJ1-2,14,TRBD1,NA,CASSPDRGINGYTF,TGTGCCAGTAGTCCGGACAGGGGAATAAATGGCTACACCTTC
TRBV5-1,TRBJ2-7,13,NA,NA,CASSLDSPYEQYF,TGCGCCAGCAGCCTGGACAGTCCCTACGAGCAGTACTTC
TRBV9,TRBJ2-1,14,TRBD2,NA,CASSGLAVNNEQFF,TGTGCCAGCAGTGGACTAGCGGTAAACAATGAGCAGTTCTTC
TRBV11-3,TRBJ2-7,14,NA,few,CARVSGVSSYEQYF,TGTGCCAGGGTTTCAGGGGTTAGCTCCTACGAGCAGTACTTC
TRBV18,TRBJ2-7,12,NA,NA,CASSPAAGEQYF,TGTGCCAGCTCACCAGCGGCCGGGGAGCAGTACTTC
TRBV30,TRBJ1-6,18,TRBD1,NA,CAWSSWTGSVIDNSPLHF,TGTGCCTGGAGTTCATGGACAGGGTCGGTGATAGATAATTCACCCCTCCACTTT
TRBV2,TRBJ1-4,18,NA,few,CASSEALGGRENNEKLFF,TGTGCCAGCAGTGAAGCGTTGGGGGGGCGCGAGAATAATGAAAAACTGTTTTTT
TRBV10-1,TRBJ2-1,13,TRBD2,NA,CASSESRGNEQFF,TGCGCCAGCAGTGAGTCGCGGGGGAATGAGCAGTTCTTC
TRBV6-1,TRBJ1-2,13,NA,NA,CASTQTVPYGYTF,TGTGCCAGCACTCAAACAGTTCCCTATGGCTACACCTTC
TRBV27,TRBJ1-5,16,TRBD1,NA,CASSLSGQAGNQPQHF,TGTGCCAGCAGTTTATCAGGACAGGCGGGGAATCAGCCCCAGCATTTT
TRBV11-1,TRBJ2-7,15,TRBD1,few,CASSHPGQGALEQYF,TGTGCCAGCAGCCATCCGGGACAGGGGGCGCTCGAGCAGTACTTC
TRBV6-6,TRBJ1-1,14,NA,few,CASSYSQAGTEAFF,TGTGCCAGCAGTTACTCTCAGGCGGGCACTGAAGCTTTCTTT
TRBV6-1,TRBJ2-7,13,TRBD1,NA,CASSADRVSEQYF,TGTGCCAGCAGTGCCGACAGGGTCTCCGAGCAGTACTTC
TRBV12-5,TRBJ2-7,14,TRBD2,NA,CASAEIREGYEQYF,TGTGCTAGTGCCGAAATCAGGGAGGGCTACGAGCAGTACTTC
TRBV9,TRBJ1-4,14,TRBD1,NA,CASTKGQGNEKLFF,TGTGCCAGCACCAAGGGACAGGGAAATGAAAAACTGTTTTTT
TRBV5-6,TRBJ2-1,13,NA,NA,CASSLDGENEQFF,TGTGCCAGCAGCTTGGACGGGGAAAATGAGCAGTTCTTC
TRBV5-1,TRBJ1-2,16,TRBD1,few,CASSPARTRGYGGYTF,TGCGCCAGCAGCCCCGCGAGGACCAGGGGGTATGGGGGCTACACCTTC
TRBV5-6,TRBJ1-1,13,NA,few,CASRFSTDVKAFF,TGTGCCAGCAGATTCTCGACAGACGTAAAAGCTTTCTTT
TRBV28,TRBJ2-7,16,TRBD1,few,CASSWVPGQSSYEQYF,TGTGCCAGCAGTTGGGTTCCGGGACAGAGCTCCTACGAGCAGTACTTC
TRBV6-4,TRBJ2-7,15,TRBD1,few,CASAISGTGVYEQYF,TGTGCCAGCGCAATTTCTGGGACAGGGGTATACGAGCAGTACTTC
TRBV4-2,TRBJ2-7,15,NA,NA,CASSQEGGVKGEQYF,TGTGCCAGCAGCCAGGAAGGGGGGGTCAAAGGCGAGCAGTACTTC
TRBV5-4,TRBJ1-2,13,TRBD1,NA,CASSLQGAPFYTF,TGTGCCAGCAGCCTCCAGGGGGCTCCCTTCTACACCTTC
TRBV27,TRBJ2-3,16,TRBD2,NA,CASRSGGGIGTDTQYF,TGTGCCAGCAGGTCGGGGGGGGGCATAGGGACAGATACGCAGTATTTT
TRBV11-2,TRBJ1-1,15,NA,few,CASSLGRGVNTEAFF,TGTGCCAGCAGCTTAGGCAGGGGCGTTAACACTGAAGCTTTCTTT
TRBV9,TRBJ1-5,14,TRBD1,NA,CASSVTGGNQPQHF,TGTGCCAGCAGCGTAACAGGGGGCAACCAGCCCCAGCATTTT
TRBV6-5,TRBJ1-5,13,TRBD1,NA,CASTGGPNQPQHF,TGTGCCAGCACAGGGGGCCCCAATCAGCCCCAGCATTTT
TRBV5-4,TRBJ2-1,14,NA,few,CASSRLPSYNEQFF,TGTGCCAGCAGCCGACTTCCATCCTACAATGAGCAGTTCTTC
TRBV28,TRBJ2-4,12,NA,few,CASSDFKNIQYF,TGTGCCAGTTCAGATTTCAAAAACATTCAGTACTTC
TRBV2,TRBJ2-1,15,NA,NA,CASSDTGSPGREQFF,TGTGCCAGCAGTGATACAGGGTCCCCCGGCAGGGAGCAGTTCTTC
TRBV18,TRBJ2-7,15,TRBD1,NA,CASSLGQGNSYEQYF,TGTGCCAGCTCACTGGGACAGGGGAACTCCTACGAGCAGTACTTC
TRBV28,TRBJ1-1,14,TRBD1,few,CASSSDRADTEAFF,TGTGCCAGCAGTTCGGACAGGGCTGATACTGAAGCTTTCTTT
TRBV19,TRBJ2-7,14,TRBD1,few,CASSRRQGAYEQYF,TGTGCCAGTAGCCGCCGACAGGGCGCCTACGAGCAGTACTTC
TRBV5-4,TRBJ2-1,17,TRBD2,NA,CASSSVGLAGANNEQFF,TGTGCCAGCAGCTCAGTGGGACTAGCGGGGGCCAACAATGAGCAGTTCTTC
TRBV6-6,TRBJ2-5,15,TRBD2,few,CASSYLAGEQETQYF,TGTGCCAGCAGTTACTTGGCGGGGGAGCAAGAGACCCAGTACTTC
TRBV7-9,TRBJ1-1,13,NA,few,CASSPGARTEAFF,TGTGCCAGCAGCCCAGGGGCTCGGACTGAAGCTTTCTTT
TRBV9,TRBJ1-6,14,NA,few,CASSVGGEGPPLHF,TGTGCCAGCAGCGTAGGGGGGGAGGGGCCACCCCTCCACTTT
TRBV6-4,TRBJ1-1,12,NA,few,CASGRQNTEAFF,TGTGCCAGCGGAAGACAGAACACTGAAGCTTTCTTT
TRBV5-8,TRBJ1-4,16,TRBD1,few,CASSLGWGTGNEKLFF,TGTGCCAGCAGCTTGGGCTGGGGGACAGGGAATGAAAAACTGTTTTTT
TRBV18,TRBJ2-1,14,NA,NA,CASSPSGLYNEQFF,TGTGCCAGCTCACCAAGCGGGCTGTACAATGAGCAGTTCTTC
TRBV15,TRBJ1-1,13,TRBD1,NA,CATSTGQAPTAFF,TGTGCCACCAGCACCGGACAGGCCCCGACGGCTTTCTTT
TRBV29-1,TRBJ2-5,10,NA,NA,CSLGHETQYF,TGCAGCTTGGGCCACGAGACCCAGTACTTC
TRBV27,TRBJ1-1,13,TRBD1,NA,CASSWTGNTEAFF,TGTGCCAGCAGTTGGACAGGGAACACTGAAGCTTTCTTT
TRBV5-1,TRBJ2-7,16,NA,few,CASSLEAGLSSYEQYF,TGCGCCAGCAGCTTGGAGGCGGGGCTGAGCTCCTACGAGCAGTACTTC